This passage covers 20 T cell receptor beta chains from one sample sequenced in a study of T-cell memory formation after mild COVID-19. From the 5' RACE reads, TCRdb called clonotypes with MiXCR, one entry per CDR3 protein. Counted here are roughly 110,000 distinct CDR3 sequences, about 20% occurring once; the ten biggest clones make up about 42%. Sequencing was carried out using PBMCs or a T cell subset sorted from them (not recorded which). The receptors here all came from a man younger than 30 who had mild COVID-19 (a few samples of this study predate the infection). Cell type and time point are not known.

V gene TRBV4-1 combines with J gene TRBJ2-3; D not resolved. V lost 0 bases and J 0 bases, leaving 10 bases between the germline ends. The CDR3 has 16 amino acids. Germline V CDR1 and CDR2: MGHRA, YSYEKL. CDR3 bases: TGCGCCAGCAGCCAAGAAGTTTGGGTCAGCACAGATACGCAGTATTTT. It is translated as CASSQEVWVSTDTQYF.

This clonotype was detected only a few times. The V call is TRBV11-2, the J call TRBJ2-5; D could derive from TRBD1 or TRBD2 (5 bases each). V lost 5 bases, J lost 1 base, and 8 bases lay in between. In germline, CDR1 is SGHAT, CDR2 FQNNGV. The CDR3 contains 13 residues. The CDR3 reads CASSPGAQETQYF. Written as DNA, the CDR3 is TGTGCCAGCAGCCCCGGGGCCCAAGAGACCCAGTACTTC.

V usage is TRBV11-2 and J usage is TRBJ1-1; 7 bases are a match to TRBD1. In germline, CDR1 is SGHAT, CDR2 FQNNGV. This CDR3 spans 18 amino acids. With 8 bases clipped from V and 0 bases from J, the junction kept 18 bases outside the gene matches. The CDR3 DNA is TGTGCCAGCCTTTGGGGGACAGCCGCGTACGGAATGAACACTGAAGCTTTCTTT. It is translated as CASLWGTAAYGMNTEAFF.

A few counts support this clonotype. This chain links TRBV7-9 with TRBJ2-2; possibly TRBD1 or TRBD2 for D (5 bases each). In germline, CDR1 is SEHNR, CDR2 FQNEAQ (reference sequence). Trimming took 2 bases from V and 4 from J, leaving 8 bases between them. The CDR3 loop spans 14 amino acids. CDR3 coding DNA: TGTGCCAGCAGCTTACCAGGGAGCACCGGGGAGCTGTTTTTT. Protein: CASSLPGSTGELFF.

The gene calls are TRBV5-4 and TRBJ2-2; 10 nucleotides match TRBD2. V shed 0 bases and J 4 bases; nucleotides not matched to a gene: 3. The CDR3 runs to 16 residues. CDR1 SGHNT and CDR2 YYREEE come from the germline V gene (reference sequence). The CDR3 DNA reads TGTGCCAGCAGCTTGGTCTCTAGCGGGGGCACCGGGGAGCTGTTTTTT. Translating gives CASSLVSSGGTGELFF.

There are a few counts of this clonotype. This sequence joins TRBV27 and TRBJ2-1; perhaps D is TRBD1 or TRBD2 (6 bases each). The CDR3 length is 13 residues. Trimming took off 10 bases at V and 3 bases at J, with 13 bases between the two ends. Germline-derived CDR1 and CDR2 are MNHEY and SMNVEV (reference sequence). The CDR3 here is CATRGGNYNEQFF. The DNA for the CDR3 is TGTGCCACAAGAGGGGGGAACTACAATGAGCAGTTCTTC.

This chain connects TRBV7-9 to TRBJ1-1, with D hard to call. The germline V gene encodes CDR1 SEHNR and CDR2 FQNEAQ (reference sequence). The V end was cut by 5 bases, the J end by 1 base, with 11 bases between. This CDR3 region has 14 residues. The DNA of the CDR3 is TGTGCCAGCAGCCCGCGAGAGTCGAACACTGAAGCTTTCTTT. It codes for CASSPRESNTEAFF.

The rearrangement uses TRBV5-1 and TRBJ2-1; D gene uncertain. V was clipped by 1 base and J by 5 bases, with 13 bases between them. The CDR3 runs 15 residues. The V gene's germline CDR1 is SGHRS and CDR2 YFSETQ. Here the CDR3 reads CASSLSQGQNNEQFF. CDR3 bases: TGCGCCAGCAGCTTGTCGCAAGGGCAGAACAATGAGCAGTTCTTC. Complete variable domain (other parts from reference TRBV5-1 and TRBJ2-1): KAGVTQTPRYLIKTRGQQVTLSCSPISGHRSVSWYQQTPGQGLQFLFEYFSETQRNKGNFPGRFSGRQFSNSRSEMNVSTLELGDSALYLCASSLSQGQNNEQFFGPGTRLTVL.

This clonotype was detected only a few times. The J gene is TRBJ2-5, the V gene TRBV7-9; D uncertain. V was clipped by 8 bases and J by 5 bases, with 12 bases between them. The CDR3 loop spans 12 amino acids. Germline CDR1 reads SEHNR; CDR2 reads FQNEAQ (reference sequence). CDR3 coding DNA: TGTGCCAGCGATCCCCTGGGTGAGACCCAGTACTTC. Amino acid sequence: CASDPLGETQYF.

The sample holds a few counts of this clonotype. The chain combines TRBV7-9 with TRBJ1-2; 9 bases are a match to TRBD1. This CDR3 spans 17 amino acids. The V and J ends lost 3 bases and 0 bases, in that order; junction bases with no gene match: 8. Germline V gives CDR1 SEHNR, CDR2 FQNEAQ (reference sequence). CDR3: CASSLGVGTGPNYGYTF. For the CDR3, the DNA is TGTGCCAGCAGCTTGGGGGTTGGGACAGGGCCTAACTATGGCTACACCTTC.

This chain uses TRBV6-5 with TRBJ2-1, with D possibly TRBD2 on 6 matching bases. The length of the CDR3 is 11 residues. Germline values: CDR1 MNHEY, CDR2 SVGAGI. V was shortened by 0 bases and J by 12 bases, with 6 bases between the two germline ends. CDR3 DNA sequence: TGTGCCAGCAGTTACTCGGGGGGGCAGTTCTTC. Translated: CASSYSGGQFF.

The V and J genes are TRBV7-9 and TRBJ2-7; D gene uncertain. V was trimmed by 5 bases and J by 2 bases, leaving 16 bases between them. Germline assignment: CDR1 SEHNR and CDR2 FQNEAQ (reference sequence). This CDR3 comprises 15 residues. The CDR3 spells CASSPRGPLPYEQYV. CDR3 DNA sequence: TGTGCCAGCAGCCCTCGCGGCCCCTTACCCTACGAGCAGTACGTC.

The J gene is TRBJ2-7, the V gene TRBV6-5, with D perhaps matching TRBD1 (7 bases). From germline, CDR1 is MNHEY and CDR2 SVGAGI. Trimming left V 0 bases short and J 3 bases short, with 12 bases between. CDR3 length: 15 amino acids. Here the CDR3 reads CASSYSPGGIYEQYF. The CDR3 DNA reads TGTGCCAGCAGTTACTCCCCAGGGGGGATCTACGAGCAGTACTTC.

A few counts support this clonotype. This chain links TRBV4-3 with TRBJ2-1; TRBD1 agrees at 9 bases. Germline V CDR1 and CDR2: LGHNA, YSLEER. The CDR3 has 15 amino acids. The trim removed 4 bases at V and 4 bases at J, leaving 5 bases unmatched. The CDR3 nucleotides are TGCGCCAGCAGCCGAAGGGACAGGGATTACAATGAGCAGTTCTTC. Encoded protein: CASSRRDRDYNEQFF.

The chain combines TRBV5-6 with TRBJ2-5; possibly TRBD1 for D (6 bases). There are 15 residues in the CDR3. Germline CDR1 is SGHDT and CDR2 is YYEEEE. V was cut by 2 bases and J by 0 bases, with 11 bases left in between. CDR3 amino acids: CASSFVGQYQETQYF. The CDR3 coding sequence is TGTGCCAGCAGCTTCGTCGGACAGTACCAAGAGACCCAGTACTTC. Filled out from reference TRBV5-6 and TRBJ2-5, the complete variable domain reads DAGVTQSPTHLIKTRGQQVTLRCSPKSGHDTVSWYQQALGQGPQFIFQYYEEEERQRGNFPDRFSGHQFPNYSSELNVNALLLGDSALYLCASSFVGQYQETQYFGPGTRLLVL.

This clonotype was seen a handful of times. The rearrangement links TRBV7-2 to TRBJ2-1; TRBD2 agrees at 10 bases. The CDR3 extends over 15 amino acids. Per germline, CDR1 SGHTA and CDR2 FQGNSA. J was trimmed by 6 bases and V by 5 bases; bases with no gene match: 7. The CDR3 nucleotides are TGTGCCAGCAGCACCTCAATAGCGGGGGGCAATGAGCAGTTCTTC. Amino acid sequence: CASSTSIAGGNEQFF.

Only a few counts were recorded for this clonotype. The chain has TRBV27 and TRBJ1-2; D is uncertain. Germline-derived CDR1 and CDR2 are MNHEY and SMNVEV (reference sequence). The CDR3 loop spans 13 amino acids. With 2 bases removed from V and 8 bases from J, the gap between germline ends came to 12 bases. The CDR3 spells CASSLATGSGYTF. Written as DNA, the CDR3 is TGTGCCAGCAGTTTAGCGACCGGAAGCGGCTACACCTTC.

CDR3 residues: CASSDTNPGQGRVRELFF. The DNA of the CDR3 is TGTGCCAGCAGCGATACTAACCCGGGACAGGGGAGGGTTCGGGAGCTGTTTTTT. The gene calls are TRBV21-1 and TRBJ2-2; the D segment call TRBD1 is taken from the table without a DNA check. TRBV21-1 is a known pseudogene. The CDR3 runs 18 residues.

The rearrangement joins TRBV6-5 to TRBJ1-6; D is unresolved. V lost 8 bases to trimming and J lost 0 bases, with 5 bases between them. Germline CDR1 MNHEY, CDR2 SVGAGI. The CDR3 is 13 amino acids. The CDR3 is CASGVSYNSPLHF. The CDR3 nucleotides are TGTGCCAGCGGGGTCTCCTATAATTCACCCCTCCACTTT.

The rearrangement joins TRBV4-1 to TRBJ2-1, with D possibly TRBD2 on 5 matching bases. Trimming took 1 base from V and 8 from J, leaving 9 bases between them. In germline, CDR1 is MGHRA, CDR2 YSYEKL. The CDR3 runs to 13 residues. This CDR3 is CASSQVPRDEQFF. The CDR3 DNA sequence: TGCGCCAGCAGCCAAGTCCCGCGGGATGAGCAGTTCTTC.